This passage covers 21 T cell receptor beta chains from one sample sequenced in a study of cytomegalovirus exposure and HLA in healthy donors. Both 60 Vbeta primers and 13 Jbeta primers went into the PCR. This table comes from immunoSEQ multiplex PCR, and its TCRdb copy is limited to in-frame clones, with some not included. The table includes 95,000 to 110,000 clones, roughly 70% detected once. The sequencing sample was made of PBMCs. These receptors were collected from a woman aged 40 to 49 in good health and CMV-seropositive.

This sequence joins TRBV7-9 and TRBJ2-3, with D hard to call. The ends were cut back, 5 bases at V and 2 bases at J, with 11 bases in the middle. Looked up from germline, CDR1 is SEHNR and CDR2 is FQNEAQ (reference sequence). CDR3 length: 14 amino acids. DNA for the CDR3: TGTGCCAGCAGCCAACTTCAAATCACAGATACGCAGTATTTT. Encoded protein: CASSQLQITDTQYF.

The chain recombines TRBV9 with TRBJ1-4; 9 nucleotides agree with TRBD1. Germline CDR1 is SGDLS and CDR2 is YYNGEE. Trimming removed 4 bases from V and 14 bases from J; junction bases left unmatched: 15. CDR3 length: 15 amino acids. The CDR3 DNA reads as TGTGCCAGCAGCATATCCTCCGGGACAGGGACGCCCCTGTTTTTT. Its translation is CASSISSGTGTPLFF. The whole variable domain, remainder taken from reference TRBV9 and TRBJ1-4, is DSGVTQTPKHLITATGQRVTLRCSPRSGDLSVYWYQQSLDQGLQFLIQYYNGEERAKGNILERFSAQQFPDLHSELNLSSLELGDSALYFCASSISSGTGTPLFFGSGTQLSVL.

J is TRBJ2-5 and V is TRBV5-1; 8 bases fit TRBD2. The CDR3 consists of 16 residues. V lost 5 bases, J lost 1 base, and 10 bases stayed unmatched. Germline assignment: CDR1 SGHRS and CDR2 YFSETQ. Written as DNA, the CDR3 is TGCGCCAGCAGACCCTTGGAGCGGGGGAGCCAAGAGACCCAGTACTTC. Translated, it gives CASRPLERGSQETQYF.

The chain couples TRBV7-9 to TRBJ2-7; 8 bases line up with TRBD2. The CDR3 runs 17 residues. CDR1 is SEHNR and CDR2 is FQNEAQ in the germline V gene (reference sequence). Unmatched junction bases numbered 13, after V lost 5 bases and J lost 1 base. The DNA for the CDR3 is TGTGCCAGCAGCAAACGGGGGGGACTACAAGTATCCTACGAGCAGTACTTC. Translation gives CASSKRGGLQVSYEQYF.

The chain couples TRBV5-6 to TRBJ2-7, with 8 bases fitting TRBD2. This CDR3 has 16 residues. CDR1 and CDR2 (germline): SGHDT, YYEEEE. Trimming took 5 bases from V and 1 from J; bases not matched to a gene: 11. This chain's CDR3 is CASRFSGAGLSYEQYF. The CDR3 coding sequence is TGTGCCAGCAGATTTAGCGGGGCAGGGCTTTCCTACGAGCAGTACTTC.

The rearrangement joins TRBV6-5 to TRBJ1-2, with TRBD1 matching over 9 bases. The CDR3 has 13 residues. V was clipped by 5 bases and J by 7 bases; unmatched bases: 5. CDR1 MNHEY and CDR2 SVGAGI come from the germline V gene. The CDR3 sequence: CASSPQGAGGYTF. In nucleotides, the CDR3 is TGTGCCAGCAGTCCACAGGGGGCGGGTGGCTACACCTTC.

This chain joins TRBV9 and TRBJ1-2, with D tentatively TRBD1 (6 bases). V was cut by 2 bases and J by 4 bases, with 9 bases left in between. CDR3 size: 13 residues. CDR1 is SGDLS, CDR2 YYNGEE, per germline. The CDR3 DNA follows: TGTGCCAGCAGCGTCTTAGGGGGCTATGGCTACACCTTC. It yields the protein CASSVLGGYGYTF.

The chain combines TRBV7-2 with TRBJ2-5; 10 bases agree with TRBD1. Per germline, CDR1 SGHTA and CDR2 FQGNSA. The V and J ends lost 3 bases and 4 bases, in that order; junction bases with no gene match: 5. The CDR3 is made up of 15 amino acids. CDR3 loop: CASSFDRGLGETQYF. The CDR3 DNA reads as TGTGCCAGCAGCTTTGACAGGGGGCTTGGAGAGACCCAGTACTTC.

This clone was seen once. The chain links TRBV30 to TRBJ1-1; possible D gene TRBD1, 6 bases. This CDR3 has 15 amino acids. Trimming removed 4 bases at V and 0 bases at J, with 15 bases between. Germline CDR1 reads GTSNPN; CDR2 reads SVGIG (reference sequence). CDR3 DNA: TGTGCCTGGACGTATGGGACATACATGAACACTGAAGCTTTCTTT. Translated: CAWTYGTYMNTEAFF.

The chain uses TRBV6-6 and TRBJ1-1; 8 nucleotides match TRBD1. V lost 6 bases, J lost 2 bases, and 11 bases stayed unmatched. The CDR3 is 16 residues long. Germline-derived CDR1 and CDR2 are MNHNY and SVGAGI (reference sequence). The CDR3 is CASRLPGTGKNTEAFF. CDR3 nucleotide sequence: TGTGCCAGCAGGTTACCCGGGACAGGTAAAAACACTGAAGCTTTCTTT.

The rearrangement joins TRBV18 to TRBJ1-5, with D unresolved. Deletions cut 2 bases from V and 4 bases from J, with 12 bases between. Germline-derived CDR1 and CDR2 are KGHSH and LQKENI. The CDR3 has 15 residues. The CDR3 sequence is CASSPAVGDNQPQHF. In DNA, the CDR3 is TGTGCCAGCTCACCAGCGGTTGGAGATAATCAGCCCCAGCATTTT.

The table lists this clone with a count of one. The chain combines TRBV5-8 with TRBJ1-4; a weak D match, TRBD1 (5 bases). CDR3 size: 14 residues. Germline V gene lookup returns CDR1 SGHTS and CDR2 YDEGEE. Trimming cost V 5 bases and J 4 bases, with 12 bases left between them. CDR3 amino acids: CASRGSGHNEKLFF. The CDR3 DNA is TGTGCCAGCAGGGGTTCAGGGCATAATGAAAAACTGTTTTTT.

The rearrangement links TRBV6-5 to TRBJ1-5; TRBD1 agrees at 7 bases. The V segment lost 5 bases and the J segment 1 base; nucleotides outside the gene matches: 5. The CDR3 consists of 15 residues. Germline V gene sequence: CDR1 MNHEY, CDR2 SVGAGI. The CDR3, as DNA: TGTGCCAGCAGTGTACGGACAGGAAGCAATCAGCCCCAGCATTTT. Translation: CASSVRTGSNQPQHF.

The chain links TRBV5-1 to TRBJ1-1; D is perhaps TRBD1 (5 bases). V was trimmed by 0 bases and J by 1 base, leaving 10 bases between them. The CDR3 runs to 15 residues. Germline CDR1 and CDR2: SGHRS and YFSETQ. The chain's CDR3 is CASSLVTTANTEAFF. CDR3 DNA: TGCGCCAGCAGCTTGGTCACGACAGCGAACACTGAAGCTTTCTTT.

This clone was detected once. J is TRBJ1-1 and V is TRBV11-2, with D perhaps TRBD1 (6 bases). The germline V gene has CDR1 SGHAT and CDR2 FQNNGV. The CDR3 loop spans 14 amino acids. V lost 5 bases and J lost 3, with 13 bases in between. CDR3 residues: CASSATDRDTEAFF. CDR3 sequence (DNA): TGTGCCAGCAGCGCCACGGACAGAGACACTGAAGCTTTCTTT.

The genes are TRBV5-8 and TRBJ2-7; possibly TRBD1 for D (5 bases). The V gene's germline CDR1 is SGHTS and CDR2 YDEGEE. This CDR3 has 14 residues. Deletions cut 0 bases from V and 5 bases from J, with 12 bases between. DNA of the CDR3: TGTGCCAGCAGCTTGGGGGCAGGGTTAGACGAGCAGTACTTC. Its protein product is CASSLGAGLDEQYF.

The V and J genes are TRBV30 and TRBJ2-2; a weak D match, TRBD1 (5 bases). There are 13 residues in the CDR3. Germline V gene data show CDR1 as GTSNPN and CDR2 as SVGIG (reference sequence). V was cut by 5 bases and J by 1 base, with 8 bases left in between. This CDR3 reads CAWSTVNTGELFF. The CDR3 DNA reads as TGTGCCTGGTCGACAGTGAACACCGGGGAGCTGTTTTTT.

The chain recombines TRBV4-3 with TRBJ2-2; unclear D gene. Germline V gene data show CDR1 as LGHNA and CDR2 as YSLEER. The CDR3 totals 14 residues. V lost 0 bases and J lost 6, with 8 bases in between. The CDR3 region is CASSQESTPGELFF. The CDR3 nucleotides are TGCGCCAGCAGCCAAGAATCGACTCCCGGGGAGCTGTTTTTT.

V and J are TRBV4-2 and TRBJ2-3, with 8 positions matching TRBD2. CDR3 length: 19 residues. Trimming removed 0 bases from V and 0 bases from J; junction bases left unmatched: 11. Germline V gives CDR1 LGHNA, CDR2 YNFKEQ. The CDR3 DNA sequence: TGTGCCAGCAGCCAAGAGTATTGGCGGGGGGCGGGCAGCACAGATACGCAGTATTTT. Amino acids: CASSQEYWRGAGSTDTQYF.

V usage is TRBV19 and J usage is TRBJ1-1; the D gene is possibly TRBD1 (6 bases). Trimming shortened V by 3 bases and J by 7 bases, and 15 bases separated the two germline ends. The CDR3 runs 14 residues. In germline, CDR1 is LNHDA, CDR2 SQIVND (reference sequence). The CDR3 sequence is CASSMGRGGFEAFF. CDR3 nucleotides: TGTGCCAGTAGTATGGGTAGGGGGGGATTTGAAGCTTTCTTT.

This clone was seen a few times. The chain carries TRBV6-1 and TRBJ2-7; D may be TRBD1 (5 bases). Trimming left V 10 bases short and J 0 bases short, with 16 bases between. Germline values: CDR1 MNHNS, CDR2 SASEGT. This CDR3 is built from 14 residues. The CDR3 spells CATLGTGLSYEQYF. The DNA of the CDR3 is TGTGCCACCTTAGGAACAGGCCTCTCCTACGAGCAGTACTTC.